This T cell receptor beta chain derives from a study of CD8 T cells in ankylosing spondylitis. Study-level results: Clones linked to the disease showed a CD8+ phenotype. They occurred at relatively low frequencies in peripheral blood. Past research had described some motif variants in reactive arthritis synovial fluid and blood. Blood of patients with ankylosing spondylitis appeared to be characterized by a TCR beta motif of eight highly homologous variants.

The CDR3 totals 12 residues. The V and J ends lost 5 bases and 9 bases, in that order; junction bases with no gene match: 4. Germline lookup yields CDR1 SGHRS and CDR2 YFSETQ. This clonotype was seen a few times. The antigen is unknown. Quantitative barcoded 5'-RACE was used to prepare TCR beta libraries. TCRdb re-called the 5' RACE reads through MiXCR, storing one row per CDR3 protein. The sample carries approximately 130,000 distinct CDR3 sequences, 9.3% recorded once. This sequence originates from a male donor with ankylosing spondylitis or in good health (not recorded which). The rearrangement joins TRBV5-1 to TRBJ2-1, with TRBD2 identical over 8 bases. The specimen was blood, either unsorted or a sorted T cell fraction (not recorded which). The CDR3 spells CASRREGPEQFF. The DNA of the CDR3 is TGCGCCAGCAGACGGGAGGGCCCTGAGCAGTTCTTC. Full variable domain (rest looked up from reference TRBV5-1 and TRBJ2-1): KAGVTQTPRYLIKTRGQQVTLSCSPISGHRSVSWYQQTPGQGLQFLFEYFSETQRNKGNFPGRFSGRQFSNSRSEMNVSTLELGDSALYLCASRREGPEQFFGPGTRLTVL.